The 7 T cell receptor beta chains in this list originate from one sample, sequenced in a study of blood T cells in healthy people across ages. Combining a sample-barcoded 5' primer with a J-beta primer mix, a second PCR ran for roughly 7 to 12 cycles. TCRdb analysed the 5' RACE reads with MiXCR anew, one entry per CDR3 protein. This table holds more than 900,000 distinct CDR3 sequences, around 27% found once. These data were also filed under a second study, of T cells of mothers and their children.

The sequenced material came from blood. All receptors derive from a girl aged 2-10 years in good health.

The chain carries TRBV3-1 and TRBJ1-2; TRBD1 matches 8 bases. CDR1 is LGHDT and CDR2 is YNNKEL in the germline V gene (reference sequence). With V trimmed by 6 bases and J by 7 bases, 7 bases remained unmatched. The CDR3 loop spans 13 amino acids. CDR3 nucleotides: TGTGCCAGCAGGGCGGACAGGGTTGGTGGCTACACCTTC. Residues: CASRADRVGGYTF.

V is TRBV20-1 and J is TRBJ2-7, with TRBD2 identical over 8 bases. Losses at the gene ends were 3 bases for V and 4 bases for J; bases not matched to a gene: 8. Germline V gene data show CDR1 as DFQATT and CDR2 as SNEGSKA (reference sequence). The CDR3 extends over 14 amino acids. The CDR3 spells CSASRGGDLYEQYF. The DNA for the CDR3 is TGCAGTGCTAGTCGGGGGGGGGATCTATACGAGCAGTACTTC.

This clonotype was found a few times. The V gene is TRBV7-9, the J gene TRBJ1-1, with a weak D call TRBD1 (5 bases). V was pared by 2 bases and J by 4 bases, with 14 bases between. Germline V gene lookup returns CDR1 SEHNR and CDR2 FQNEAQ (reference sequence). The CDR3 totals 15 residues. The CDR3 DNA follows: TGTGCCAGCAGCTTAAGGGTTACAGGAGGCACTGAAGCTTTCTTT. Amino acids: CASSLRVTGGTEAFF.

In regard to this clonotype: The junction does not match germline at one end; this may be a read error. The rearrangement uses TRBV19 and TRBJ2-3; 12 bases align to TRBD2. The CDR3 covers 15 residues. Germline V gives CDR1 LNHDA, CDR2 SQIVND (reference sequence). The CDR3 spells CASSRLAGASDAQYF. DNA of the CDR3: TGTGCCAGTAGCAGACTAGCGGGAGCATCAGATGCGCAGTATTTT.

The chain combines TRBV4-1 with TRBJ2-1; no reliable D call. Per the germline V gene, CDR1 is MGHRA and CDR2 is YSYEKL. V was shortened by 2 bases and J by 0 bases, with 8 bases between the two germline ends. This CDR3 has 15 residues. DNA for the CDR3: TGCGCCAGCAGCCAAAGCCCGGACTCCTACAATGAGCAGTTCTTC. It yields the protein CASSQSPDSYNEQFF.

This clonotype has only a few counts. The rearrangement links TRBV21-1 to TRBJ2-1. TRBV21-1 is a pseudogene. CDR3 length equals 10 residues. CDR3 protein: CASSKSGQFF. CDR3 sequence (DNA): TGTGCCAGCAGCAAGAGTGGGCAGTTCTTC.

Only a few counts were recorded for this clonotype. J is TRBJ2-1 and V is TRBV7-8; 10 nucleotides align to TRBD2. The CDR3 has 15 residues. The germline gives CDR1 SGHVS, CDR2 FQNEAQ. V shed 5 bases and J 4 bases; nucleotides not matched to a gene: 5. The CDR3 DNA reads TGTGCCAGCAGCCCCGGGACTAGCGATTACAATGAGCAGTTCTTC. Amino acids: CASSPGTSDYNEQFF.